The T cell receptor beta chain under discussion was sequenced for a study of Ad26.COV2.S vaccination and SARS-CoV-2 variants. Whole-study context: Among those in the COV1001 Ad26.COV2.S trial arm was the donor. Recipients of Ad26.COV2.S got it intramuscularly, once or twice 56 days apart. Study-level points and caveats: The TCR-based breadth and depth measures might underestimate overall T cell responses.

The treatment was: 15 to 20 received Ad26.COV2.S at low or high dose, single or two shots; about 5 received placebo; per-sample allocation not given. Each sample was drawn 63 days after the first injection (of vaccine or placebo). On this clone itself: Its matching antigen is unknown.

CDR3 size: 12 residues. With 3 bases removed from V and 6 bases from J, the gap between germline ends came to 9 bases. Germline CDR1 and CDR2: SGHAT and FQNNGV. The assay was immunoSEQ multiplex PCR, and TCRdb's table has in-frame clones only and misses some. The sample includes about 480,000 clones, about 83% of them seen just once. The material sequenced was peripheral blood, taken in a trial of Ad26.COV2.S vaccine versus placebo. The receptor was derived from a person aged 18-65 years who received the Ad26.COV2.S COVID-19 vaccine or a placebo. The chain uses TRBV11-2 and TRBJ2-7; D remains unclear. The CDR3 loop is CASSLRPSEQYF. The CDR3 bases are TGTGCCAGCAGCTTGCGGCCTAGCGAGCAGTACTTC.